These 17 T cell receptor beta chains were sequenced from one sample in a study of T-cell memory formation after mild COVID-19. TCRdb analysed the 5' RACE reads with MiXCR anew, one entry per CDR3 protein. This sample carries just over 200,000 distinct CDR3 sequences, more than 8% of them seen once, and the ten largest clones take around 3.4%. What was sequenced was PBMCs or a T cell subset sorted from them (not recorded which). These receptors were collected from a man between 18 and 35 years old who had mild COVID-19 (a few samples of this study predate the infection). Cell type and time point are not known.

For this clonotype: Its ends do not fully match the called genes, so a read error is possible. V and J are TRBV7-2 and TRBJ2-3; TRBD2 might be the D (5 bases). This CDR3 spans 15 amino acids. Germline assignment: CDR1 SGHTA and CDR2 FQGNSA. The CDR3 DNA reads as TGTGCCAGCAGCCTAGCCCCAGGCAGCGCAGATACGCAGTATTTT. This codes for CASSLAPGSADTQYF. The full variable domain, rest sourced from reference TRBV7-2 and TRBJ2-3, is GAGVSQSPSNKVTEKGKDVELRCDPISGHTALYWYRQSLGQGLEFLIYFQGNSAPDKSGLPSDRFSAERTGGSVSTLTIQRTQQEDSAVYLCASSLAPGSADTQYFGPGTRLTVL.

J is TRBJ1-1 and V is TRBV29-1; 9 bases align to TRBD1. The CDR3 runs to 14 residues. CDR1 and CDR2 (germline): SQVTM, ANQGSEA. With 7 bases clipped from V and 5 bases from J, the junction kept 11 bases outside the gene matches. CDR3 sequence: CSGGTGRGMTEAFF. CDR3 DNA sequence: TGCAGCGGGGGGACAGGGCGTGGTATGACTGAAGCTTTCTTT.

The table lists this clonotype with many counts. The V call is TRBV18, the J call TRBJ1-1; 8 bases agree with TRBD1. V was pared by 4 bases and J by 4 bases, with 8 bases of the junction left unmatched. There are 15 residues in the CDR3. Per germline, CDR1 KGHSH and CDR2 LQKENI. CDR3: CASSLRTGMPTEAFF. In nucleotides, the CDR3 is TGTGCCAGCTCACTGAGGACAGGGATGCCCACTGAAGCTTTCTTT.

Remarks on this clonotype: With a much larger clone just one base away, this may be a read error. The chain links TRBV28 to TRBJ2-2; no reliable D call. The CDR3 covers 12 residues. Trimming stripped 6 bases from V and 1 base from J, with 3 bases between. Per the germline V gene, CDR1 is MDHEN and CDR2 is SYDVKM. The CDR3 DNA reads TGTGCCAGCAGACAGAACACCGGGGAGCTGTTTTTT. This gives the protein CASRQNTGELFF.

The chain carries TRBV7-2 and TRBJ2-1; possible D gene TRBD2, 5 bases. The CDR3 is made up of 13 amino acids. CDR1 is SGHTA, CDR2 FQGNSA, per germline. Trimming shortened V by 3 bases and J by 7 bases, and 10 bases separated the two germline ends. The CDR3 DNA is TGTGCCAGCAGCTTTTTGAGAGGGAATGAGCAGTTCTTC. This codes for CASSFLRGNEQFF.

This sequence joins TRBV20-1 and TRBJ1-5; D is unresolved. V was pared by 7 bases and J by 3 bases, with 13 bases between. Germline V gene data show CDR1 as DFQATT and CDR2 as SNEGSKA (reference sequence). The CDR3 is 13 residues long. The CDR3 region is CSEGIENNQPQHF. Here the CDR3 DNA reads TGCAGTGAGGGTATAGAAAACAATCAGCCCCAGCATTTT.

J is TRBJ1-1 and V is TRBV7-2, with D uncertain. Trimming cost V 5 bases and J 2 bases, with 9 bases left between them. Germline values: CDR1 SGHTA, CDR2 FQGNSA. The CDR3 runs 13 residues. CDR3 in DNA: TGTGCCAGCAGCGTTACGGGTAACACTGAAGCTTTCTTT. Its protein is CASSVTGNTEAFF.

This clonotype was seen a handful of times. The V call is TRBV5-6, the J call TRBJ2-7; 12 bases agree with TRBD2. Germline V gene lookup returns CDR1 SGHDT and CDR2 YYEEEE. With V trimmed by 4 bases and J by 3 bases, 2 bases remained unmatched. The CDR3 totals 14 residues. CDR3 bases: TGTGCCAGCAGCACGGGACTAGCGGGCTACGAGCAGTACTTC. Translation: CASSTGLAGYEQYF.

This clonotype was detected many times. The V and J genes are TRBV29-1 and TRBJ2-7; D is unresolved. The CDR3 covers 11 residues. CDR1 is SQVTM and CDR2 is ANQGSEA in the germline V gene. Trimming took off 8 bases at V and 3 bases at J, with 11 bases between the two ends. The DNA for the CDR3 is TGCAGCTCCTCCTGGAACTACGAGCAGTACTTC. Translating gives CSSSWNYEQYF.

The table lists this clonotype with many counts. The chain joins TRBV6-5 to TRBJ1-2; 10 positions agree with TRBD1. Unmatched junction bases numbered 5, after V lost 2 bases and J lost 2 bases. Germline V gene lookup returns CDR1 MNHEY and CDR2 SVGAGI. This CDR3 is 16 amino acids long. The CDR3 is CASSYVPGQGNYGYTF. CDR3 in DNA: TGTGCCAGCAGTTACGTCCCGGGACAGGGGAACTATGGCTACACCTTC.

This clonotype turned up a few times. The V gene is TRBV5-1, the J gene TRBJ1-1, with 9 bases matching TRBD1. The V segment lost 4 bases and the J segment 5 bases; nucleotides outside the gene matches: 9. The CDR3 loop spans 15 amino acids. Germline V gives CDR1 SGHRS, CDR2 YFSETQ. The CDR3 spells CASSKGTGLETEAFF. Here the CDR3 DNA reads TGCGCCAGCAGCAAAGGGACAGGGCTGGAGACTGAAGCTTTCTTT.

This clonotype was seen a few times. This sequence joins TRBV20-1 and TRBJ2-5; 10 bases are a match to TRBD1. Unmatched junction bases numbered 8, after V lost 6 bases and J lost 1 base. Germline V gives CDR1 DFQATT, CDR2 SNEGSKA (reference sequence). The CDR3 has 15 amino acids. CDR3 coding DNA: TGCAGTGCCGTCGCCGGGACAGGGGCCCAAGAGACCCAGTACTTC. Residues: CSAVAGTGAQETQYF.

This clonotype has just a few counts. This chain links TRBV6-5 with TRBJ1-5; D is ambiguous. This CDR3 has 13 amino acids. V lost 0 bases to trimming and J lost 6 bases, with 6 bases between them. Germline V gives CDR1 MNHEY, CDR2 SVGAGI. CDR3 nucleotide sequence: TGTGCCAGCAGTTACTCGATTTCTCAGCCCCAGCATTTT. Translating it yields CASSYSISQPQHF.

This chain links TRBV4-2 with TRBJ2-6; D remains unclear. The CDR3 has 15 amino acids. Germline assignment: CDR1 LGHNA and CDR2 YNFKEQ. V lost 1 base and J 2 bases, leaving 6 bases between the germline ends. In DNA form, the CDR3 reads TGTGCCAGCAGCCAAGGACGGACTGGGGCCAACGTCCTGACTTTC. Encoded protein: CASSQGRTGANVLTF.

Ten or more counts support this clonotype. J is TRBJ2-3 and V is TRBV7-9; maybe TRBD2 (5 bases). V was cut by 3 bases and J by 7 bases, with 17 bases left in between. Germline assignment: CDR1 SEHNR and CDR2 FQNEAQ (reference sequence). CDR3 size: 15 residues. In nucleotides, the CDR3 is TGTGCCAGCAGCTTCAGACACGGGAAGTTGAATACGCAGTATTTT. Protein: CASSFRHGKLNTQYF.

This sequence joins TRBV28 and TRBJ2-2, with no clear D. The ends were cut back, 11 bases at V and 4 bases at J, with 14 bases in the middle. The CDR3 totals 13 residues. CDR1 and CDR2 from the germline V gene are MDHEN and SYDVKM. The CDR3 region has the DNA TGTGCCCTTAGGGCCCTCATCACCGGGGAGCTGTTTTTT. Amino acid sequence: CALRALITGELFF.

This clonotype has just a few counts. The V gene is TRBV30, the J gene TRBJ1-5; weak D call: TRBD1 (5 bases). Germline V gene lookup returns CDR1 GTSNPN and CDR2 SVGIG (reference sequence). CDR3 size: 13 residues. V gave up 0 bases and J gave up 4 bases, with 7 bases separating them. CDR3 nucleotide sequence: TGTGCCTGGAGTGTGGGGCAGAATCAGCCCCAGCATTTT. Translated, it gives CAWSVGQNQPQHF.